This entry is about one T cell receptor beta chain. This entry is derived from a study of blood T cell repertoires in COVID-19. Looking at the study overall: Sample material is recorded as cDNA or gDNA derived from T cells, B-cell-depleted T cells, or PBMCs.

From germline, CDR1 is LNHDA and CDR2 SQIVND (reference sequence). V shed 6 bases and J shed 3 bases, with 14 bases lying between them. The length of the CDR3 is 14 residues. Sequenced by immunoSEQ multiplex PCR; TCRdb stores in-frame clones only, minus some. This sample carries nearly 350,000 clones, 87% of them seen once, and the ten largest clones take about 6%. The receptor was isolated from a woman aged 45-60 years with COVID-19, enrolled during active disease. The J gene is TRBJ1-2, the V gene TRBV19; tentative D call: TRBD1 (6 bases). The sample was peripheral blood. CDR3 in DNA: TGTGCCAGTAGACGGGACACCGCAGACTATGGCTACACCTTC. It translates to CASRRDTADYGYTF.